These 17 T cell receptor beta chains were sequenced from one sample in a study of glioma-infiltrating T cells after dendritic cell vaccination. The table came from immunoSEQ multiplex PCR; TCRdb's copy has only in-frame clones and leaves some out. This table holds about 64,000 clones, 75% to 85% found once. The sample in question was blood, obtained before dendritic cell vaccination. The receptors shown here come from a human donor with glioblastoma.

In its sample, this clone was seen once. The chain couples TRBV28 to TRBJ2-2; 15 bases agree with TRBD2. CDR3 length: 17 amino acids. Per the germline V gene, CDR1 is MDHEN and CDR2 is SYDVKM. V dropped 5 bases and J dropped 4; count of bases not matched to a gene: 5. CDR3 nucleotides: TGTGCCAGCAGTCCCGGGACTAGCGGGGGGAGCACCGGGGAGCTGTTTTTT. It specifies CASSPGTSGGSTGELFF.

The rearrangement uses TRBV30 and TRBJ1-5, with D possibly TRBD1 on 5 matching bases. Trimming stripped 0 bases from V and 4 bases from J, with 13 bases between. Germline CDR1 GTSNPN, CDR2 SVGIG (reference sequence). CDR3 length: 15 amino acids. The CDR3 DNA is TGTGCCTGGAGTGTAAAGGGGATTAGGAATCAGCCCCAGCATTTT. Amino acids: CAWSVKGIRNQPQHF.

This clone was found a few times. This sample also contains other DNA sequences that code for the same CDR3. J is TRBJ1-6 and V is TRBV9; the D is unclear. The V gene lost 4 bases and the J gene lost 0 bases, with 8 bases spanning the gap. Germline V gene sequence: CDR1 SGDLS, CDR2 YYNGEE. The CDR3 runs to 15 residues. The CDR3 sequence: CASSIGSSYNSPLHF. The CDR3 nucleotides are TGTGCCAGCAGCATCGGTAGCTCCTATAATTCACCCCTCCACTTT. Combining the CDR3 with reference TRBV9 and TRBJ1-6 gives the whole variable domain DSGVTQTPKHLITATGQRVTLRCSPRSGDLSVYWYQQSLDQGLQFLIQYYNGEERAKGNILERFSAQQFPDLHSELNLSSLELGDSALYFCASSIGSSYNSPLHFGNGTRLTVT.

The chain couples TRBV29-1 to TRBJ2-7; possible D gene TRBD1, 6 bases. Per the germline V gene, CDR1 is SQVTM and CDR2 is ANQGSEA. The CDR3 totals 13 residues. V shed 4 bases and J shed 3 bases, with 13 bases lying between them. CDR3 bases: TGCAGCGTTGGGGTAGGGGGAAGCTACGAGCAGTACTTC. It specifies CSVGVGGSYEQYF.

The V gene is TRBV19, the J gene TRBJ1-5, with D tentatively TRBD1 (6 bases). Germline-derived CDR1 and CDR2 are LNHDA and SQIVND (reference sequence). This CDR3 is 15 amino acids long. Trimming left V 9 bases short and J 6 bases short, with 21 bases between. Written as DNA, the CDR3 is TGTGCCAGCCAAAAGGGGGAAGGGGTCGGTCAGCCCCAGCATTTT. Its protein is CASQKGEGVGQPQHF.

V is TRBV6-5 and J is TRBJ1-2; the D gene is possibly TRBD1 (5 bases). V lost 8 bases and J 4 bases, leaving 14 bases between the germline ends. Germline V lookup: CDR1 MNHEY, CDR2 SVGAGI. CDR3 length: 13 amino acids. The DNA of the CDR3 is TGTGCCAGCCTGGACAATTTAAGCTATGGCTACACCTTC. It specifies CASLDNLSYGYTF.

CDR3 sequence (DNA): TGTGCCAGCAACACAGGGGTCACTGGAAACACCATATATTTT. It specifies CASNTGVTGNTIYF. This chain connects TRBV7-9 to TRBJ1-3, with 7 bases lining up with TRBD1. This CDR3 comprises 14 residues. CDR1 is SEHNR, CDR2 FQNEAQ, per germline (reference sequence). V was clipped by 7 bases and J by 2 bases; unmatched bases: 5.

This chain uses TRBV18 with TRBJ1-1; 9 nucleotides line up with TRBD1. The CDR3 is made up of 15 amino acids. Germline V gene sequence: CDR1 KGHSH, CDR2 LQKENI. J gave up 6 bases and V 4 bases, and 9 bases lay outside the gene matches. CDR3 loop: CASSRQGGRAAEAFF. The CDR3 region has the DNA TGTGCCAGCTCACGACAGGGGGGAAGGGCCGCTGAAGCTTTCTTT.

V and J are TRBV6-1 and TRBJ2-2; 7 bases are a match to TRBD1. The CDR3 covers 14 residues. CDR1 and CDR2 from the germline V gene are MNHNS and SASEGT. V lost 3 bases to trimming and J lost 4 bases; unmatched junction nucleotides: 2. The DNA of the CDR3 is TGTGCCAGCAGTGAGGGGACAGTCACCGGGGAGCTGTTTTTT. Its translation: CASSEGTVTGELFF.

The chain joins TRBV5-6 to TRBJ2-5; 11 nucleotides align to TRBD2. This CDR3 region has 16 residues. The J segment lost 1 base and the V segment lost 1 base, leaving 3 bases of the junction unmatched. Germline loops: CDR1 SGHDT, CDR2 YYEEEE. The CDR3, as DNA: TGTGCCAGCAGCTTGATACTAGCGGGGGTCCAAGAGACCCAGTACTTC. Translation gives CASSLILAGVQETQYF. The full variable domain, rest sourced from reference TRBV5-6 and TRBJ2-5, is DAGVTQSPTHLIKTRGQQVTLRCSPKSGHDTVSWYQQALGQGPQFIFQYYEEEERQRGNFPDRFSGHQFPNYSSELNVNALLLGDSALYLCASSLILAGVQETQYFGPGTRLLVL.

The chain links TRBV5-6 to TRBJ2-1; TRBD2 matches 8 bases. The V and J ends lost 0 bases and 1 base, in that order; junction bases with no gene match: 3. There are 16 residues in the CDR3. Germline CDR1 SGHDT, CDR2 YYEEEE. Here the CDR3 DNA reads TGTGCCAGCAGCTTGGGTAGCGGGGCTTCCTACAATGAGCAGTTCTTC. It translates to CASSLGSGASYNEQFF.

The CDR3 region is CASSLTGGLEQETQYF. The CDR3 coding sequence is TGTGCCAGCAGTTTAACGGGGGGGCTCGAACAAGAGACCCAGTACTTC. The chain recombines TRBV6-8 with TRBJ2-5, with 8 bases that match TRBD2. With 4 bases clipped from V and 2 bases from J, the junction kept 9 bases outside the gene matches. CDR1 MNHGY and CDR2 SAAAGT come from the germline V gene. This CDR3 is 16 amino acids long.

The count of this clone is one. The J gene is TRBJ1-1, the V gene TRBV25-1; D is possibly TRBD1 (6 bases). Germline loops: CDR1 MGHDK, CDR2 SYGVNS. The ends were cut back, 4 bases at V and 1 base at J, with 7 bases in the middle. This CDR3 comprises 13 residues. The CDR3 reads CASSGTENTEAFF. In DNA, the CDR3 is TGTGCCAGCAGTGGGACAGAGAACACTGAAGCTTTCTTT.

This sequence joins TRBV6-1 and TRBJ1-2; 8 nucleotides match TRBD1. Germline V gene lookup returns CDR1 MNHNS and CDR2 SASEGT. The length of the CDR3 is 14 residues. J gave up 8 bases and V 6 bases, and 11 bases lay outside the gene matches. CDR3 bases: TGTGCCAGCAGAGACGACAGGGGCTTGGGGGGCTACACCTTC. Its protein is CASRDDRGLGGYTF.

The chain links TRBV28 to TRBJ1-3; D perhaps matches TRBD1 (5 bases). V was trimmed by 4 bases and J by 3 bases, leaving 13 bases between them. The germline CDR1 and CDR2 sequences are MDHEN and SYDVKM. This CDR3 spans 15 amino acids. The CDR3 sequence: CASSSPAGGGNTIYF. CDR3 sequence (DNA): TGTGCCAGCAGTTCCCCCGCGGGGGGTGGAAACACCATATATTTT.

V is TRBV27 and J is TRBJ2-3, with TRBD2 matching 9 bases. The CDR3 sequence is 18 residues long. Per germline, CDR1 MNHEY and CDR2 SMNVEV (reference sequence). Trimming took 5 bases from V and 0 from J; bases not matched to a gene: 12. CDR3 amino acids: CASSLRASSGRSTDTQYF. The CDR3 coding sequence is TGTGCCAGCAGTCTACGGGCCAGTAGCGGGAGAAGCACAGATACGCAGTATTTT.

This clone appeared many times. The chain links TRBV4-2 to TRBJ1-4; the match to TRBD1 covers 7 bases. This CDR3 is built from 17 residues. Trimming took 0 bases from V and 6 from J; bases not matched to a gene: 10. Germline lookup yields CDR1 LGHNA and CDR2 YNFKEQ. DNA of the CDR3: TGTGCCAGCAGCCAAGATCCCACACAGGGGCGGGATGAAAAACTGTTTTTT. Protein: CASSQDPTQGRDEKLFF.